These T cell receptor beta chains were read from a single sample in a study of identifying expanded T cells in peripheral blood. The repertoire was sequenced with immunoSEQ multiplex PCR; TCRdb's copy has only in-frame clones and lacks some. In the table there are around 60,000 clones, around 81% of which are singletons. Sequenced sample: blood. Receptor source: a person aged 18-69 years in good health. CDR3s include the opening cysteine and the closing phenylalanine or tryptophan. The D gene is left open where the match is weak. Clone size is shown for a subset of rows, as once, few, many or a class of expanded clone.

d_gene	len	v_gene	abundance	j_gene	CDR3aa	CDR3nt
.	11	TRBV19	few	TRBJ1-2	CASTGRGTGTF	TGTGCCAGTACCGGGCGGGGGACTGGCACCTTC
TRBD1	16	TRBV18	once	TRBJ1-1	CASSPRGQALNTEAFF	TGTGCCAGCTCACCACGCGGACAGGCTTTGAACACTGAAGCTTTCTTT
TRBD1	15	TRBV5-1	.	TRBJ2-5	CASSWTGASQETQYF	TGCGCCAGCAGCTGGACAGGAGCCAGCCAAGAGACCCAGTACTTC
.	15	TRBV10-3	.	TRBJ1-2	CAISDPGGDNYGYTF	TGTGCCATCAGTGACCCTGGGGGGGATAACTATGGCTACACCTTC
.	14	TRBV7-9	.	TRBJ1-2	CASSLNEGNYGYTF	TGTGCCAGCAGCTTGAATGAGGGGAACTATGGCTACACCTTC
.	13	TRBV7-8	.	TRBJ1-2	CASSLAAFKEVAF	TGTGCCAGCAGCTTAGCTGCCTTCAAGGAGGTCGCCTTC
TRBD2	16	TRBV5-1	.	TRBJ2-1	CASSLVASGPMNEQFF	TGCGCCAGCAGCTTGGTAGCTAGCGGGCCGATGAATGAGCAGTTCTTC
.	12	TRBV29-1	.	TRBJ2-5	CSVIMGQETQYF	TGCAGCGTTATAATGGGCCAAGAGACCCAGTACTTC
.	13	TRBV11-3	once	TRBJ1-1	CASSSQGNTEAFF	TGTGCCAGCAGCTCTCAGGGAAACACTGAAGCTTTCTTT
.	16	TRBV21-1	.	TRBJ2-1	CASSTRRLDRPNEQFF	TGTGCCAGCAGCACCCGACGTCTCGACAGGCCCAATGAGCAGTTCTTC
.	14	TRBV14	.	TRBJ2-3	CASSQSRYTDTQYF	TGTGCCAGCAGCCAATCTCGATACACAGATACGCAGTATTTT
TRBD1	15	TRBV13	.	TRBJ1-6	CASSGTGTGRSPLHF	TGTGCCAGCAGCGGTACCGGGACAGGGAGGTCACCCCTCCACTTT
TRBD1	14	TRBV18	.	TRBJ1-2	CASSRTGGGDGYTF	TGTGCCAGCTCGAGGACAGGGGGCGGCGATGGCTACACCTTC
.	13	TRBV19	.	TRBJ2-3	CASSIRGTDTQYF	TGTGCCAGTAGTATTCGAGGCACAGATACGCAGTATTTT
.	14	TRBV29-1	.	TRBJ1-1	CSAQGWTENTEAFF	TGCAGCGCCCAGGGATGGACAGAAAACACTGAAGCTTTCTTT
TRBD1	15	TRBV5-6	many	TRBJ1-2	CASSEAPTGGYGYTF	TGTGCCAGCAGCGAAGCCCCGACAGGGGGCTATGGCTACACCTTC
.	13	TRBV7-9	.	TRBJ1-5	CASSPIGNQPQHF	TGTGCCAGCAGCCCAATCGGCAATCAGCCCCAGCATTTT
.	11	TRBV2	.	TRBJ2-5	CASSEEETQYF	TGTGCCAGCAGTGAAGAAGAGACCCAGTACTTC
.	14	TRBV19	.	TRBJ1-4	CASTERSRGEKLFF	TGTGCCAGTACCGAGAGGAGTAGGGGCGAAAAACTGTTTTTT
.	13	TRBV7-7	.	TRBJ2-3	CASSPRPSDTQYF	TGTGCCAGCAGCCCGCGGCCTTCAGATACGCAGTATTTT
TRBD2	15	TRBV7-9	.	TRBJ2-1	CASSVGRVSGIEQFF	TGTGCCAGCAGCGTAGGGAGGGTGAGTGGCATTGAGCAGTTCTTC
.	14	TRBV12-2	.	TRBJ2-5	CASRLVAFGETQYF	TGTGCAAGTCGCTTAGTAGCATTCGGGGAGACCCAGTACTTC
TRBD1	15	TRBV4-1	.	TRBJ1-2	CASSQETGQGYGYTF	TGCGCCAGCAGCCAAGAAACGGGACAGGGCTATGGCTACACCTTC
.	19	TRBV21-1	.	TRBJ1-3	CASSKAPGTCTPSGNTIYF	TGTGCCAGCAGCAAAGCCCCTGGAACGTGCACCCCCTCTGGAAACACCATATATTTT
TRBD2	12	TRBV29-1	.	TRBJ2-1	CSKLAGNYEQFF	TGCAGCAAACTAGCGGGGAACTATGAGCAGTTCTTC
.	13	TRBV6-5	.	TRBJ1-2	CASSPDRTYGYTF	TGTGCCAGCAGTCCGGACAGAACTTATGGCTACACCTTC
.	17	TRBV27	.	TRBJ2-7	CASSLSTSGAQVYEQYF	TGTGCCAGCAGTTTATCTACCTCTGGGGCTCAGGTCTACGAGCAGTACTTC
.	13	TRBV6-1	.	TRBJ1-2	CASSEEGTIGYTF	TGTGCCAGCAGTGAAGAGGGGACGATCGGCTACACCTTC
TRBD1	14	TRBV4-2	.	TRBJ1-5	CASSPDTGDQPQHF	TGTGCCAGCAGCCCGGACACAGGGGATCAGCCCCAGCATTTT
.	17	TRBV7-2	few	TRBJ1-1	CASSLRLGKGLGTEAFF	TGTGCCAGCAGCTTAAGGTTAGGGAAAGGGTTGGGCACTGAAGCTTTCTTT
TRBD1	15	TRBV10-2	.	TRBJ2-7	CASSDGTGGSYEQYF	TGCGCCAGCAGTGACGGGACAGGGGGCTCCTACGAGCAGTACTTC
TRBD2	15	TRBV11-2	.	TRBJ2-1	CASSWGASGSNEQFF	TGTGCCAGCAGCTGGGGGGCTAGCGGGAGTAATGAGCAGTTCTTC